Below are 29 T cell receptor beta chains sequenced from a single sample in a study of blood T cells in healthy people across ages. A second PCR, run for roughly 6 to 11 cycles, used a sample-barcoded 5' primer plus a J-beta primer mix. Each CDR3 protein is one row after TCRdb ran MiXCR on the 5' RACE reads. Here the sample spans hundreds of thousands of distinct CDR3 sequences, around three fifths being singletons. The source material was blood. These receptor sequences come from a man in his forties in good health.

This clonotype has a count of ten or more. At one of its ends the junction is not consistent with the germline gene, which may arise from a read error. The rearrangement uses TRBV5-1 and TRBJ2-7; no reliable D call. CDR3 size: 12 residues. The germline gives CDR1 SGHRS, CDR2 YFSETQ. This CDR3 reads CASSLDLYEQYF. The CDR3 DNA reads as TGTGCCAGCAGCTTAGACCTCTACGAGCAGTACTTC.

This clonotype was recorded a few times. This chain's CDR3 is CASSLNTVNEQFF. The CDR3 DNA sequence: TGCGCCAGCAGCTTGAACACGGTGAATGAGCAGTTCTTC. The V call is TRBV5-1, the J call TRBJ2-1; D is ambiguous. The germline gives CDR1 SGHRS, CDR2 YFSETQ. The CDR3 is 13 residues long. With 1 base removed from V and 7 bases from J, the gap between germline ends came to 9 bases. Full variable domain (rest looked up from reference TRBV5-1 and TRBJ2-1): KAGVTQTPRYLIKTRGQQVTLSCSPISGHRSVSWYQQTPGQGLQFLFEYFSETQRNKGNFPGRFSGRQFSNSRSEMNVSTLELGDSALYLCASSLNTVNEQFFGPGTRLTVL.

This clonotype was found a few times. The genes are TRBV12-3 or TRBV12-4 and TRBJ2-4, with TRBD1 identical over 10 bases. V lost 7 bases, J lost 13 bases, and 7 bases stayed unmatched. The CDR3 has 12 residues. The CDR3 loop reads CASTPGTGVQYF. The CDR3 DNA reads TGTGCCAGCACTCCCGGGACAGGGGTCCAGTACTTC.

This clonotype was seen repeatedly, ten times or more. The chain combines TRBV27 with TRBJ2-5; TRBD1 agrees at 7 bases. V dropped 2 bases and J dropped 5; count of bases not matched to a gene: 14. The CDR3 has 17 residues. Germline V gives CDR1 MNHEY, CDR2 SMNVEV (reference sequence). The CDR3 sequence is CASSLKLPRGSMETQYF. The DNA of the CDR3 is TGTGCCAGCAGTTTAAAGCTCCCCAGGGGGAGTATGGAGACCCAGTACTTC.

Of note for this clonotype: Given a much more abundant clone one base away, this may be a read error. The rearrangement uses TRBV6-2 or TRBV6-3 and TRBJ2-7; D unresolved. Gene TRBJ2-4 matches the end of the DNA better, so the J call may be wrong. Germline V lookup: CDR1 MNHEY, CDR2 SVGEGT. This CDR3 has 19 residues. The CDR3 nucleotides read TGTGCCAGCAGTTACTCCCCCGCCGTCGGTACTGCAGTCAAAAACATTCAGTACTTC. This sequence encodes CASSYSPAVGTAVKNIQYF.

This chain connects TRBV27 to TRBJ2-4; 8 bases agree with TRBD1. The CDR3 has 15 amino acids. J was trimmed by 13 bases and V by 5 bases; bases with no gene match: 16. The V gene's germline CDR1 is MNHEY and CDR2 SMNVEV (reference sequence). CDR3 nucleotides: TGTGCCAGCAGTCTCGGACAGGGTCCCTACAATGAGCAGTACTTC. Amino acids: CASSLGQGPYNEQYF.

This chain joins TRBV7-3 and TRBJ2-2; possibly TRBD2 for D (6 bases). From germline, CDR1 is SGHTA and CDR2 FQGTGA. This CDR3 has 16 residues. The V end lost 2 bases, the J end lost 7 bases, and 17 bases lay between the germline ends. This CDR3 reads CASSLSARPRDGELFF. CDR3 DNA: TGTGCCAGCAGCTTATCTGCCCGCCCGCGGGACGGGGAGCTGTTTTTT.

The V and J genes are TRBV6-5 and TRBJ2-3; D possibly corresponds to TRBD2 (6 bases). CDR3 size: 20 residues. The V gene's germline CDR1 is MNHEY and CDR2 SVGAGI. Trimming shortened V by 4 bases and J by 0 bases, and 26 bases separated the two germline ends. CDR3 nucleotides: TGTGCCAGCAGTTTCCCCCTCGGGGAGGACGTCGAATATAGCACAGATACGCAGTATTTT. It translates to CASSFPLGEDVEYSTDTQYF.

The genes are TRBV27 and TRBJ2-1, with unresolved D. This CDR3 is 19 amino acids long. Germline CDR1 MNHEY, CDR2 SMNVEV (reference sequence). V lost 3 bases and J 9 bases, leaving 30 bases between the germline ends. For the CDR3, the DNA is TGTGCCAGCAGTTTTAGAGCATCCCGCCGGGTGGTCGGATTCGGTGAGCAGTTCTTC. This sequence encodes CASSFRASRRVVGFGEQFF.

The chain has TRBV4-2 and TRBJ2-7; no clear D gene. The ends were cut back, 0 bases at V and 0 bases at J, with 12 bases in the middle. The CDR3 length is 16 residues. The germline CDR1 and CDR2 sequences are LGHNA and YNFKEQ. CDR3 protein: CASSQEGGQSSYEQYF. CDR3 DNA sequence: TGTGCCAGCAGCCAAGAAGGTGGCCAGAGCTCCTACGAGCAGTACTTC.

The gene calls are TRBV27 and TRBJ2-3; TRBD2 matches at 11 bases. Germline CDR1 reads MNHEY; CDR2 reads SMNVEV (reference sequence). The CDR3 runs to 16 residues. V was clipped by 5 bases and J by 8 bases; unmatched bases: 12. Here the CDR3 reads CASSPILAGGAGTQYF. In nucleotides, the CDR3 is TGTGCCAGCAGTCCGATCCTAGCGGGAGGAGCAGGTACGCAGTATTTT.

This clonotype came up a few times. CDR3 protein: CASSETQGGKTQYF. DNA for the CDR3: TGTGCCAGCAGTGAAACACAGGGAGGGAAGACCCAGTACTTC. The chain combines TRBV6-1 with TRBJ2-5; D may be TRBD2 (7 bases). The germline CDR1 and CDR2 sequences are MNHNS and SASEGT. Trimming took off 2 bases at V and 6 bases at J, with 13 bases between the two ends. The length of the CDR3 is 14 residues.

This clonotype occurred a few times. The chain employs TRBV25-1 and TRBJ1-2; weak D call: TRBD1 (5 bases). V lost 6 bases, J lost 6 bases, and 17 bases lay in between. From germline, CDR1 is MGHDK and CDR2 SYGVNS. This CDR3 has 14 amino acids. CDR3 bases: TGTGCCAGCAGCCCACCGGGGGGGGGAGATGGCTACACCTTC. As protein: CASSPPGGGDGYTF.

The chain combines TRBV3-1 with TRBJ2-3; the match to TRBD1 covers 8 bases. The CDR3 is made up of 16 amino acids. CDR1 is LGHDT and CDR2 is YNNKEL in the germline V gene (reference sequence). With 1 base clipped from V and 6 bases from J, the junction kept 9 bases outside the gene matches. CDR3 loop: CASSQVSGGAADTQYF. CDR3 in DNA: TGTGCCAGCAGCCAAGTATCAGGGGGCGCAGCTGATACGCAGTATTTT.

As DNA, the CDR3 is TGCAGCGTTCAACCGACAGGGGGCTACGAGCAGTACTTC. It specifies CSVQPTGGYEQYF. The chain employs TRBV29-1 and TRBJ2-7, with 9 nucleotides matching TRBD1. Losses at the gene ends were 5 bases for V and 3 bases for J; bases not matched to a gene: 5. Germline V gene data show CDR1 as SQVTM and CDR2 as ANQGSEA. There are 13 residues in the CDR3.

Here the CDR3 DNA reads TGCGCCAGCAGCCCTCGTGGGGCGGACATTCAGTACTTC. This codes for CASSPRGADIQYF. The chain carries TRBV5-1 and TRBJ2-4; D might be TRBD1 (5 bases). The CDR3 has 13 residues. Germline V gene lookup returns CDR1 SGHRS and CDR2 YFSETQ. Deletions cut 4 bases from V and 8 bases from J, with 13 bases between.

This clonotype has only a few counts. The rearrangement uses TRBV7-8 and TRBJ2-4; 9 nucleotides agree with TRBD1. V shed 4 bases and J 2 bases; nucleotides not matched to a gene: 12. Germline V lookup: CDR1 SGHVS, CDR2 FQNEAQ. The length of the CDR3 is 18 residues. CDR3 nucleotides: TGTGCCAGCAGCTCCTTGCCCGGGACAGGGTTTCCCAAAAACATTCAGTACTTC. It specifies CASSSLPGTGFPKNIQYF.

This chain joins TRBV12-3 or TRBV12-4 and TRBJ2-5, with 9 nucleotides matching TRBD1. V lost 8 bases and J lost 3; bases outside the gene matches: 7. The CDR3 contains 14 residues. The CDR3, as DNA: TGTGCCAGCGGCGGGACAGGGAGAAAAGAGACCCAGTACTTC. The encoded protein is CASGGTGRKETQYF.

This clonotype appeared a few times. V usage is TRBV6-4 and J usage is TRBJ1-2, with 9 bases aligning to TRBD1. V shed 6 bases and J 6 bases; nucleotides not matched to a gene: 5. The CDR3 loop spans 13 amino acids. In germline, CDR1 is MRHNA, CDR2 SNTAGT. The CDR3 here is CASSLTGGNGYTF. As DNA, the CDR3 is TGTGCCAGCAGCCTAACAGGGGGCAATGGCTACACCTTC.

This clonotype was observed a handful of times. The V gene is TRBV28, the J gene TRBJ1-5; D is possibly TRBD1 (5 bases). Germline V gene sequence: CDR1 MDHEN, CDR2 SYDVKM. This CDR3 is 12 amino acids long. V was clipped by 4 bases and J by 5 bases, with 6 bases between them. The CDR3 DNA reads as TGTGCCAGCAGTTCGACAGATCAGCCCCAGCATTTT. It specifies CASSSTDQPQHF.

The count of this clonotype is one. V and J are TRBV20-1 and TRBJ2-5, with 10 bases aligning to TRBD1. V lost 5 bases to trimming and J lost 4 bases; unmatched junction nucleotides: 16. Germline loops: CDR1 DFQATT, CDR2 SNEGSKA (reference sequence). This CDR3 region has 17 residues. CDR3 loop: CSAVGTGVGVRRETQYF. CDR3 sequence (DNA): TGCAGTGCTGTCGGGACAGGGGTTGGGGTGAGAAGAGAGACCCAGTACTTC.

This clonotype turned up a few times. This rearrangement joins TRBV4-2 to TRBJ2-1, with 8 bases aligning to TRBD2. The CDR3 is made up of 14 amino acids. V gave up 4 bases and J gave up 6 bases; unmatched junction bases: 5. Per germline, CDR1 LGHNA and CDR2 YNFKEQ. The chain's CDR3 is CASSPVTSGNEQFF. CDR3 bases: TGTGCCAGCAGCCCTGTAACTAGCGGCAATGAGCAGTTCTTC.

This clonotype appeared a few times. The chain combines TRBV13 with TRBJ2-5; D remains unclear. TRBJ2-7 matches the DNA end more closely, so the J call is doubtful. CDR1 and CDR2 (germline): PRHDT, FYEKMQ (reference sequence). This CDR3 contains 15 residues. The CDR3 loop is CASSDVDSSMNEQYF. The CDR3 DNA reads TGTGCCAGCAGCGATGTCGACTCCTCTATGAACGAGCAGTACTTC.

The genes are TRBV6-6 and TRBJ2-1; TRBD1 matches at 8 bases. Germline CDR1 and CDR2: MNHNY and SVGAGI (reference sequence). This CDR3 contains 16 residues. Unmatched junction bases numbered 14, after V lost 6 bases and J lost 7 bases. CDR3 region: CASRMTGAGEGNEQFF. The CDR3 DNA sequence: TGTGCCAGCAGGATGACAGGGGCGGGTGAAGGAAATGAGCAGTTCTTC.

The CDR3 DNA follows: TGTGCCAGCAGCTTAGGCACGGGACAGGGCACAGATACGCAGTATTTT. Its protein is CASSLGTGQGTDTQYF. The chain combines TRBV7-2 with TRBJ2-3, with 8 positions matching TRBD1. CDR1 is SGHTA and CDR2 is FQGNSA in the germline V gene. The CDR3 runs 16 residues. Trimming at V came to 1 base and at J to 1 base, leaving 4 bases not matched to a gene.

The chain uses TRBV12-3 or TRBV12-4 and TRBJ2-7, with TRBD1 matching over 8 bases. The ends lost 3 bases at V and 2 bases at J; junction bases unmatched: 12. The CDR3 runs to 17 residues. In nucleotides, the CDR3 is TGTGCCAGCAGTTTTCCGTACAGAAGACAGGGGACCTACGAGCAGTACTTC. Protein: CASSFPYRRQGTYEQYF.

This clonotype was seen once. This chain connects TRBV5-1 to TRBJ2-4; 7 bases align to TRBD1. The better agreement between TRBJ2-5 and the DNA end casts doubt on the J call. From germline, CDR1 is SGHRS and CDR2 YFSETQ. The CDR3 is made up of 16 amino acids. The CDR3 reads CASSQSSGQPQETQYF. CDR3 nucleotide sequence: TGCGCCAGCAGCCAGTCATCGGGACAGCCTCAAGAGACCCAGTACTTC.

The gene calls are TRBV28 and TRBJ2-5; perhaps TRBD1 as D (5 bases). The V end lost 2 bases, the J end lost 2 bases, and 15 bases lay between the germline ends. There are 16 residues in the CDR3. CDR1 and CDR2 (germline): MDHEN, SYDVKM. CDR3 in amino acids: CASSLRQGVIQETQYF. Written as DNA, the CDR3 is TGTGCCAGCAGTTTAAGGCAGGGCGTTATTCAAGAGACCCAGTACTTC.

In this sample, this clonotype turned up a few times. This sequence joins TRBV6-2 or TRBV6-3 and TRBJ2-1; TRBD2 matches 9 bases. The V gene's germline CDR1 is MNHEY and CDR2 SVGEGT. This CDR3 contains 12 residues. V trimming: 5 bases; J trimming: 15 bases; junction bases outside the gene matches: 8. The CDR3 sequence is CASSNISGSSFF. The CDR3 nucleotides read TGTGCCAGCAGTAACATTAGCGGGAGTTCGTTCTTC.